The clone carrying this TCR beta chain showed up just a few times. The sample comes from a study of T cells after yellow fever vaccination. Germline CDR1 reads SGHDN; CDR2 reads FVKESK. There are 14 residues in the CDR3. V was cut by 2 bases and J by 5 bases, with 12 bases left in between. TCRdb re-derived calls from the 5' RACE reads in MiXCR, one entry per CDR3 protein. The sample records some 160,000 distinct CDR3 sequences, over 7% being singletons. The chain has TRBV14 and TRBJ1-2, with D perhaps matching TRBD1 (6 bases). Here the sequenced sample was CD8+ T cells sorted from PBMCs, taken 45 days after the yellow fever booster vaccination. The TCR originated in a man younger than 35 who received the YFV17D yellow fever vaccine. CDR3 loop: CASSQRGAWYGYTF. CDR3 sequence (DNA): TGTGCCAGCAGCCAACGGGGGGCGTGGTATGGCTACACCTTC.